This T cell receptor (beta chain) was captured by sequencing in a study of blood T cell repertoires in COVID-19. Study details: Samples representing acute and convalescent COVID-19 were sourced from the United States, Italy and Spain. Sources were T cells, B-cell-depleted T cells, or PBMCs; the material itself was cDNA or gDNA.

With 3 bases clipped from V and 10 bases from J, the junction kept 3 bases outside the gene matches. The CDR3 spans 13 residues. Germline CDR1 reads SEHNR; CDR2 reads FQNEAQ (reference sequence). Original data processing: Amplification with reference gene primers provided the estimates of nucleated cell counts. Method: immunoSEQ multiplex PCR; TCRdb's copy keeps in-frame clones and lacks some. The DNA gave D and trimming, while V, J and clone size come from that table. The table shows 100,000 to 150,000 clones, with approximately 80% occurring only once. This clonotype was sampled from a man aged 50 to 60 with acute or convalescent COVID-19. The chain employs TRBV7-9 and TRBJ1-6; 7 bases line up with TRBD1. Sequencing input: peripheral blood. CDR3 nucleotide sequence: TGTGCCAGCAGCTTGAACAGGGGCTCACCCCTCCACTTT. Protein sequence: CASSLNRGSPLHF.